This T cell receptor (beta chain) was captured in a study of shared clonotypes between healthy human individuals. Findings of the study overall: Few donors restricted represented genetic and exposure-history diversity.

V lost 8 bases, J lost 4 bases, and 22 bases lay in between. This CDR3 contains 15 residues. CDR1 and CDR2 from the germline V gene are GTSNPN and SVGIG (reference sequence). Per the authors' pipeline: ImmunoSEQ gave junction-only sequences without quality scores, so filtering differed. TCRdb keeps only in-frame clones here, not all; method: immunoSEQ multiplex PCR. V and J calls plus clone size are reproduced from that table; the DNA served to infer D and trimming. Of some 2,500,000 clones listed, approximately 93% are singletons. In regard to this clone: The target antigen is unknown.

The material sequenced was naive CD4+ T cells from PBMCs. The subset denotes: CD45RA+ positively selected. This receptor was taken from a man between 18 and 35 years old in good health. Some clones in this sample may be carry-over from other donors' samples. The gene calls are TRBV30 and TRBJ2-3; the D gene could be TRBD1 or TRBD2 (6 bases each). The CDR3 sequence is CAGGVGALVADTQYF. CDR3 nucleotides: TGTGCCGGAGGGGTGGGGGCTCTCGTGGCAGATACGCAGTATTTT.